The sequence of this T cell receptor beta chain was determined in a study of T-cell reconstitution after alpha-beta-depleted transplantation in children. Whole-study findings and limits: Counts and diversity of T cells one year after transplant came mostly from newly produced T cells. Where alpha-beta T cells came from about two months after transplant was reportedly several hundred expanded graft clones.

In this sample, this clonotype turned up many times. What it binds is unknown. The library targeted TCRbeta and was prepared with unique molecular identifiers. TCRdb called the PCR reads again in MiXCR, with one record for every CDR3 protein. Here the sample spans 150,000 to 200,000 distinct CDR3 sequences, roughly 6.3% being singletons. The material sequenced was PBMCs, taken before TCRalphabeta/CD19-depleted stem cell transplant. This TCR was sampled from a girl under three years old with combined immunodeficiency, due to receive a stem cell transplant.

CDR3 residues: CASSQDKGGEQFF. The DNA for the CDR3 is TGTGCCAGCAGCCAAGATAAGGGAGGTGAGCAGTTCTTC. The chain couples TRBV4-2 to TRBJ2-1; perhaps TRBD2 as D (6 bases). CDR1 and CDR2 (germline): LGHNA, YNFKEQ. The V end lost 0 bases, the J end lost 9 bases, and 9 bases lay between the germline ends. The CDR3 is 13 residues long.